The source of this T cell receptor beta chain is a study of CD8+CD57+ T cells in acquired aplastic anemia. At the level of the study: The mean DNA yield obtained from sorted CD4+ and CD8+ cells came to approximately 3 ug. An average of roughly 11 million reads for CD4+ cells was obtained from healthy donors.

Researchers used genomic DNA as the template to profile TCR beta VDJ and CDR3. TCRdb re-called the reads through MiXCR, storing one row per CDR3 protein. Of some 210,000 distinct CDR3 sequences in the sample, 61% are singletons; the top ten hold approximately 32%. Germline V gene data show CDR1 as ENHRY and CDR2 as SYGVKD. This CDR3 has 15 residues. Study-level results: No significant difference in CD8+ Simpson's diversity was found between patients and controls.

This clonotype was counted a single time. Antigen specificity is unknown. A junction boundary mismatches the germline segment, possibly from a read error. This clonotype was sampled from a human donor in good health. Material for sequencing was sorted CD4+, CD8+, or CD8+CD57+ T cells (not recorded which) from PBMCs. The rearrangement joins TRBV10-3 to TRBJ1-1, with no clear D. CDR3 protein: CAIGESKGLNTEAFF. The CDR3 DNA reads TGTGCCATCGGTGAGTCGAAGGGATTGAACACTGAAGCTTTCTTT.